This T cell receptor (beta chain) was documented in a study of T cells in Graves' hyperthyroidism and ophthalmopathy. Study outcomes and limitations: Most expanded thyroid clonotypes above 0.001 also appeared in blood.

Comments on this clonotype: Its antigen is still unknown.

The CDR3 runs 20 residues. Germline CDR1 reads MNHEY; CDR2 reads SMNVEV (reference sequence). Trimming pared 0 bases from V and 2 bases from J, leaving 25 bases between. Template material for amplifying TCR beta CDR3 regions consisted of RNA transcripts. HTBI primers were used for first-round RT-PCR of the TCR CDR3. One entry per CDR3 protein results from TCRdb running MiXCR on the multiplex PCR reads. The repertoire consists of about 570,000 distinct CDR3 sequences, with 46% occurring once and the leading ten covering 19%. The chain couples TRBV27 to TRBJ1-1; TRBD1 might be the D (5 bases). Sequencing used peripheral blood or thyroid tissue (not recorded which). The sequence was obtained from an adult woman with Graves' disease, either hyperthyroidism or ophthalmopathy (not recorded which). The CDR3: CASSLSKPTAPARRNTEAFF. The CDR3 nucleotides are TGTGCCAGCAGTTTATCGAAACCGACAGCGCCCGCCCGTAGAAACACTGAAGCTTTCTTT.